This is a list of T cell receptor beta chains from one sample in a study of a mutant IDH1 vaccine in newly diagnosed glioma. Some clones are missing from TCRdb's copy, which holds only in-frame ones; the method was immunoSEQ multiplex PCR. The sample includes approximately 50,000 clones, less than 85% of them seen just once. What these receptors recognize is not known. Sequenced here: PBMCs, sampled from a glioma patient whose treatment included an IDH1 peptide vaccine. The source of these receptors is a woman between 40 and 55 years old with glioma. Some clones in this sample may be carry-over from other donors' samples. Each CDR3 is given with its conserved first and last residue. The D gene is left open where the match is weak. Size is stated for part of the rows, as once, few or many counts, or as a class when the clone is expanded.

D gene | clone size | J gene | V gene | CDR3 DNA | CDR3 protein
. | few | TRBJ2-5 | TRBV30 | TGTGCCTGGGCGGACTTCCAAGAGACCCAGTACTTC | CAWADFQETQYF
. | . | TRBJ2-7 | TRBV7-7 | TGTGCTAGCAGCACCGACGGGGGAGGCGAGCAGTACTTC | CASSTDGGGEQYF
. | once | TRBJ1-4 | TRBV5-1 | TGCGCCAGCAGCGCAAATCAGGGTGCCGGTAATGAAAAACTGTTTTTT | CASSANQGAGNEKLFF
TRBD2 | . | TRBJ2-1 | TRBV10-2 | TGCGCCAGCAGTGATTGGACTAGCTCGGGGAATGAGCAGTTCTTC | CASSDWTSSGNEQFF
. | . | TRBJ2-3 | TRBV5-1 | TGCGCCAGCAGCTTGGGGAGAACTAGCACAGATACGCAGTATTTT | CASSLGRTSTDTQYF
TRBD1 | . | TRBJ2-6 | TRBV14 | TGTGCCAGCAGCCAAACAGGGGGAACGGCTGGGGCCAACGTCCTGACTTTC | CASSQTGGTAGANVLTF
. | once | TRBJ2-7 | TRBV4-3 | TGCGCCAGCAGCCAATTGCAGGGAGCCTACGAGCAGTACTTC | CASSQLQGAYEQYF
TRBD2 | . | TRBJ2-3 | TRBV29-1 | TGCAGCGTTGAAGATGGGGGACTAGTTAGGACAGATACGCAGTATTTT | CSVEDGGLVRTDTQYF
. | . | TRBJ2-7 | TRBV7-9 | TGTGCCAGCAGCCCCCCGACAGGCCTTTACTCCTACGAGCAGTACTTC | CASSPPTGLYSYEQYF
. | once | TRBJ1-1 | TRBV7-9 | TGTGCCAGCAGCCCCTTTCCGGGGCAGGGTGAAGCTTTCTTT | CASSPFPGQGEAFF
. | . | TRBJ1-2 | TRBV7-2 | TGTGCCAGCAGCTTAGCCCAACTTAACTATGGCTACACCTTC | CASSLAQLNYGYTF
. | once | TRBJ2-7 | TRBV5-1 | TGCGCCAGCAGCTTGGGGGCAATTCTCCCCGAGCAGTACTTC | CASSLGAILPEQYF
TRBD2 | . | TRBJ2-5 | TRBV7-2 | TGTGCCAGCAGCTTAGCGCTGGATAGCGGGGAAGAGACCCAGTACTTC | CASSLALDSGEETQYF
. | . | TRBJ2-5 | TRBV4-1 | TGCGCCAGCAGCCAAGATCTCAGACTAGGGGAGACCCAGTACTTC | CASSQDLRLGETQYF